This TCR beta chain originates from a study of cytomegalovirus exposure and HLA in healthy donors. The PCR had 60 Vbeta and 13 Jbeta primers. Clones were sequenced by immunoSEQ multiplex PCR, and TCRdb holds only the in-frame ones, with some missing. This sample carries roughly 73,000 clones, with around 15% going to the ten biggest clones. The CDR3 has 11 amino acids. Germline-derived CDR1 and CDR2 are SQVTM and ANQGSEA. Trimming removed 5 bases from V and 5 bases from J, with 8 bases in between. The sequenced sample consisted of PBMCs. J is TRBJ2-3 and V is TRBV29-1; D gene ambiguous. This TCR was sampled from a man aged 45 to 65 in good health and CMV-seropositive. CDR3 bases: TGCAGCGTTTATCGAGGAGATACGCAGTATTTT. Translating it yields CSVYRGDTQYF.